The 10 T cell receptor beta chains in this list originate from one sample, sequenced in a study of blood T cell repertoires in COVID-19. The assay was immunoSEQ multiplex PCR, and TCRdb's table has in-frame clones only and misses some. Of 130,000 to 150,000 clones in the sample, roughly 83% were seen once. Sequencing was carried out using PBMCs or T cells enriched from blood (not recorded which). All receptors derive from a middle-aged man who had recovered from COVID-19.

This rearrangement joins TRBV5-4 to TRBJ2-3; D is possibly TRBD2 (5 bases). The V end lost 4 bases, the J end lost 4 bases, and 7 bases lay between the germline ends. CDR1 is SGHNT, CDR2 YYREEE, per germline (reference sequence). The CDR3 loop spans 12 amino acids. DNA for the CDR3: TGTGCCAGCAGCCCGGAGGCAGATACGCAGTATTTT. This translates into CASSPEADTQYF.

CDR3 nucleotide sequence: TGCGCCAGCAGCCAAATACAGGGGACTGAAGCTTTCTTT. Amino acid sequence: CASSQIQGTEAFF. This chain uses TRBV4-3 with TRBJ1-1; TRBD1 aligns across 7 bases. J gave up 5 bases and V 2 bases, and 2 bases lay outside the gene matches. The CDR3 covers 13 residues. Germline V gene sequence: CDR1 LGHNA, CDR2 YSLEER.

J is TRBJ1-5 and V is TRBV28; 7 positions agree with TRBD1. Germline V gene sequence: CDR1 MDHEN, CDR2 SYDVKM. The length of the CDR3 is 15 residues. The J segment lost 7 bases and the V segment lost 5 bases, leaving 11 bases of the junction unmatched. The CDR3 DNA reads TGTGCCAGCAGTGAGGGGACAGCAAAGAGGCAGCCCCAGCATTTT. Translation: CASSEGTAKRQPQHF.

This chain uses TRBV7-3 with TRBJ2-2, with D possibly TRBD1 on 7 matching bases. Germline V CDR1 and CDR2: SGHTA, FQGTGA. V lost 4 bases, J lost 1 base, and 10 bases lay in between. This CDR3 is 15 amino acids long. CDR3 protein: CASSSQGGNTGELFF. The CDR3, as DNA: TGTGCCAGCAGCTCTCAGGGGGGGAACACCGGGGAGCTGTTTTTT. Full variable domain (remainder filled in from reference TRBV7-3 and TRBJ2-2): GAGVSQTPSNKVTEKGKYVELRCDPISGHTALYWYRQSLGQGPEFLIYFQGTGAADDSGLPNDRFFAVRPEGSVSTLKIQRTERGDSAVYLCASSSQGGNTGELFFGEGSRLTVL.

The rearrangement links TRBV7-2 to TRBJ1-5; 9 bases fit TRBD1. In germline, CDR1 is SGHTA, CDR2 FQGNSA. The V segment lost 3 bases and the J segment 1 base; nucleotides outside the gene matches: 1. The CDR3 loop spans 15 amino acids. DNA of the CDR3: TGTGCCAGCAGCTTGGACAGGGGAAGCAATCAGCCCCAGCATTTT. This translates into CASSLDRGSNQPQHF.

The chain recombines TRBV27 with TRBJ1-6; D is perhaps TRBD1 (5 bases). Per the germline V gene, CDR1 is MNHEY and CDR2 is SMNVEV (reference sequence). There are 14 residues in the CDR3. Between the trimmed V and J ends, which lost 3 bases and 7 bases, there was a span of 10 bases. The DNA for the CDR3 is TGTGCCAGCAGTTTTCAGGGTAGCAATTCACCCCTCCACTTT. It is translated as CASSFQGSNSPLHF.

This chain uses TRBV7-2 with TRBJ2-5, with D perhaps matching TRBD1 (5 bases). Trimming removed 3 bases at V and 3 bases at J, with 11 bases between. There are 14 residues in the CDR3. Germline CDR1 and CDR2: SGHTA and FQGNSA. The CDR3, as DNA: TGTGCCAGCAGCTTTCAGGGCTCGGAAGAGACCCAGTACTTC. Residues: CASSFQGSEETQYF. The full variable domain, its missing parts supplied by reference TRBV7-2 and TRBJ2-5, is GAGVSQSPSNKVTEKGKDVELRCDPISGHTALYWYRQSLGQGLEFLIYFQGNSAPDKSGLPSDRFSAERTGGSVSTLTIQRTQQEDSAVYLCASSFQGSEETQYFGPGTRLLVL.

In this sample, this clone turned up a few times. The V call is TRBV7-8, the J call TRBJ2-3; 12 bases line up with TRBD2. This CDR3 has 15 amino acids. Germline V gives CDR1 SGHVS, CDR2 FQNEAQ. V dropped 7 bases and J dropped 4; count of bases not matched to a gene: 6. CDR3 loop: CASTTLAGGPDTQYF. As DNA, the CDR3 is TGTGCCAGCACCACGCTAGCGGGGGGGCCAGATACGCAGTATTTT.

The CDR3 loop reads CATNRADTQYF. DNA for the CDR3: TGTGCCACTAACAGAGCAGATACGCAGTATTTT. The rearrangement joins TRBV12-3 or TRBV12-4 to TRBJ2-3; D unclear. The CDR3 spans 11 residues. Trimming removed 10 bases at V and 4 bases at J, with 9 bases between.

The chain carries TRBV5-1 and TRBJ2-3; D possibly corresponds to TRBD2 (5 bases). This CDR3 comprises 16 residues. Germline assignment: CDR1 SGHRS and CDR2 YFSETQ. V was trimmed by 0 bases and J by 5 bases, leaving 16 bases between them. CDR3 sequence reads: CASSLVLAGGIDTQYF. The CDR3 nucleotides read TGCGCCAGCAGCTTGGTTCTCGCGGGTGGGATAGATACGCAGTATTTT.